This TCR beta chain originates from a study of T cells in Graves' hyperthyroidism and ophthalmopathy. This clonotype was detected many times. Regions amplified from RNA transcripts were the TCR beta CDR3 regions. TCR CDR3 underwent first-round RT-PCR with the HTBI primer set. One entry per CDR3 protein results from TCRdb running MiXCR on the multiplex PCR reads. The profile shows fewer than 350,000 distinct CDR3 sequences, roughly 18% of them singletons. V was shortened by 0 bases and J by 3 bases, with 2 bases between the two germline ends. CDR3 size: 12 residues. Looked up from germline, CDR1 is LGHDT and CDR2 is YNNKEL (reference sequence).

The rearrangement links TRBV3-1 to TRBJ1-2; D remains ambiguous. Sequenced: blood. The sequence was collected from a woman in her thirties or forties with Graves' ophthalmopathy. CDR3 protein: CASSQDHYGYTF. DNA for the CDR3: TGTGCCAGCAGCCAAGATCACTATGGCTACACCTTC. Full variable domain (rest looked up from reference TRBV3-1 and TRBJ1-2): DTAVSQTPKYLVTQMGNDKSIKCEQNLGHDTMYWYKQDSKKFLKIMFSYNNKELIINETVPNRFSPKSPDKAHLNLHINSLELGDSAVYFCASSQDHYGYTFGSGTRLTVV.